This is a list of T cell receptor beta chains from one sample in a study of molecular identifiers for immune sequencing clone quantification. TCRdb redid the calling of the PCR reads with MiXCR, one entry per CDR3 protein. The sample holds nearly 650,000 distinct CDR3 sequences, approximately 24% seen once. The sequencing input was naive CD8+ T cells from blood, with Jurkat cell RNA spiked in. Source of these receptors: a human donor in good health. Some libraries in this study had Jurkat cell RNA spiked in. Each CDR3 is given with its conserved first and last residue. Each record gives: D gene, clone size, V gene, J gene, CDR3 protein, CDR3 DNA. The D gene is left open where the match is weak. Only part of the rows carry a size: once, few, many, or a class if the clone is expanded.

d_call: -
clone_size: many
v_call: TRBV28
j_call: TRBJ2-3
cdr3_aa: CASSFDGLTDTQYF
cdr3_nt: TGTGCCAGCAGTTTCGACGGTCTCACAGATACGCAGTATTTT

d_call: -
clone_size: -
v_call: TRBV7-9
j_call: TRBJ2-7
cdr3_aa: CASSSGGGSGNYEQYF
cdr3_nt: TGTGCCAGCAGCTCAGGGGGGGGATCAGGAAACTACGAGCAGTACTTC

d_call: -
clone_size: few
v_call: TRBV19
j_call: TRBJ2-7
cdr3_aa: CASSAGTALLEQYF
cdr3_nt: TGTGCCAGTAGTGCCGGGACTGCGCTCTTGGAGCAGTACTTC

d_call: -
clone_size: -
v_call: TRBV7-6
j_call: TRBJ2-3
cdr3_aa: CASSSGHALRLNTDTQYF
cdr3_nt: TGTGCCAGCAGCTCCGGACATGCCCTGCGTCTGAACACAGATACGCAGTATTTT

d_call: -
clone_size: many
v_call: TRBV19
j_call: TRBJ1-1
cdr3_aa: CASSISGAGTEAFF
cdr3_nt: TGTGCCAGTAGTATCTCAGGGGCGGGGACTGAAGCTTTCTTT

d_call: TRBD2
clone_size: -
v_call: TRBV6-2/TRBV6-3
j_call: TRBJ2-3
cdr3_aa: CASSYKAGAADTQYF
cdr3_nt: TGTGCCAGCAGTTATAAGGCGGGAGCGGCAGATACGCAGTATTTT

d_call: -
clone_size: -
v_call: TRBV7-6
j_call: TRBJ1-1
cdr3_aa: CASSLVAKTNTEAFF
cdr3_nt: TGTGCCAGCAGCTTAGTTGCCAAGACAAACACTGAAGCTTTCTTT

d_call: -
clone_size: many
v_call: TRBV29-1
j_call: TRBJ2-3
cdr3_aa: CSVRMDTQYF
cdr3_nt: TGCAGCGTTAGGATGGATACGCAGTATTTT

d_call: TRBD2
clone_size: many
v_call: TRBV13
j_call: TRBJ2-1
cdr3_aa: CASSLDRREFGEQFF
cdr3_nt: TGTGCCAGCAGCTTAGATCGGCGGGAGTTCGGTGAGCAGTTCTTC

d_call: -
clone_size: many
v_call: TRBV2
j_call: TRBJ1-1
cdr3_aa: CASSEGLGRVNTEAFF
cdr3_nt: TGTGCCAGCAGTGAAGGGTTGGGCAGGGTAAACACTGAAGCTTTCTTT

d_call: -
clone_size: few
v_call: TRBV12-3/TRBV12-4
j_call: TRBJ2-5
cdr3_aa: CASSEGGETQYF
cdr3_nt: TGTGCCAGCAGTGAAGGGGGGGAGACCCAGTACTTC

d_call: TRBD2
clone_size: few
v_call: TRBV7-2
j_call: TRBJ2-5
cdr3_aa: CASSYGLAGETQYF
cdr3_nt: TGTGCCAGCAGCTACGGACTAGCGGGGGAGACCCAGTACTTC

d_call: -
clone_size: -
v_call: TRBV29-1
j_call: TRBJ2-7
cdr3_aa: CSVEIGKPYEQYF
cdr3_nt: TGCAGCGTTGAAATCGGCAAACCCTACGAGCAGTACTTC

d_call: -
clone_size: few
v_call: TRBV4-3
j_call: TRBJ2-2
cdr3_aa: CASSRWMAGELFF
cdr3_nt: TGCGCCAGCAGTAGGTGGATGGCCGGGGAGCTGTTTTTT

d_call: -
clone_size: few
v_call: TRBV6-2/TRBV6-3
j_call: TRBJ1-1
cdr3_aa: CASSYVAAEGVEAFF
cdr3_nt: TGTGCCAGCAGTTACGTCGCAGCCGAGGGGGTTGAAGCTTTCTTT

d_call: TRBD2
clone_size: few
v_call: TRBV4-3
j_call: TRBJ2-1
cdr3_aa: CASSQETSGNDEQFF
cdr3_nt: TGCGCCAGCAGCCAAGAAACTAGCGGGAATGATGAGCAGTTCTTC

d_call: -
clone_size: few
v_call: TRBV27
j_call: TRBJ1-5
cdr3_aa: CASSLIGFNQPQHF
cdr3_nt: TGTGCCAGCAGTTTAATAGGGTTCAATCAGCCCCAGCATTTT

d_call: -
clone_size: many
v_call: TRBV19
j_call: TRBJ2-1
cdr3_aa: CASSIGPNEQFF
cdr3_nt: TGTGCCAGTAGCATAGGACCTAATGAGCAGTTCTTC

d_call: -
clone_size: few
v_call: TRBV5-1
j_call: TRBJ2-1
cdr3_aa: CASSFIGTGPEQFF
cdr3_nt: TGCGCCAGCAGCTTCATCGGGACTGGCCCTGAGCAGTTCTTC

d_call: -
clone_size: many
v_call: TRBV29-1
j_call: TRBJ2-5
cdr3_aa: CSVEVANSYQETQYF
cdr3_nt: TGCAGCGTTGAAGTGGCGAATTCCTACCAAGAGACCCAGTACTTC

d_call: TRBD1
clone_size: few
v_call: TRBV6-1
j_call: TRBJ1-4
cdr3_aa: CASSGTGKIQRDEKLFF
cdr3_nt: TGTGCCAGCAGCGGGACAGGGAAGATCCAGCGCGATGAAAAACTGTTTTTT

d_call: -
clone_size: many
v_call: TRBV27
j_call: TRBJ2-7
cdr3_aa: CASSPDSTYEQYF
cdr3_nt: TGTGCCAGCAGCCCGGACAGCACCTACGAGCAGTACTTC

d_call: TRBD1
clone_size: -
v_call: TRBV27
j_call: TRBJ2-5
cdr3_aa: CASSRETGGGETQYF
cdr3_nt: TGTGCCAGCAGTCGAGAAACAGGGGGCGGCGAGACCCAGTACTTC

d_call: TRBD2
clone_size: many
v_call: TRBV7-9
j_call: TRBJ2-7
cdr3_aa: CASSPNIGARRGLADEQYF
cdr3_nt: TGTGCCAGCAGCCCTAACATAGGAGCCCGGCGGGGACTAGCGGACGAGCAGTACTTC

d_call: -
clone_size: -
v_call: TRBV15
j_call: TRBJ2-1
cdr3_aa: CATSGRQGRISYNEQFF
cdr3_nt: TGCGCCACCAGCGGGAGACAGGGTCGAATTTCCTACAATGAGCAGTTCTTC

d_call: -
clone_size: -
v_call: TRBV7-2
j_call: TRBJ2-7
cdr3_aa: CASSFEAGEVKQYF
cdr3_nt: TGTGCCAGCAGCTTTGAGGCAGGGGAGGTCAAGCAGTACTTC

d_call: TRBD2
clone_size: -
v_call: TRBV7-9
j_call: TRBJ2-7
cdr3_aa: CASSPPTGGSGGDPYEQYF
cdr3_nt: TGTGCCAGCAGCCCACCAACGGGGGGGAGCGGGGGGGACCCCTACGAGCAGTACTTC

d_call: TRBD1
clone_size: many
v_call: TRBV7-6
j_call: TRBJ2-3
cdr3_aa: CASSLVDATGGTDTQYF
cdr3_nt: TGTGCCAGCAGCTTAGTCGACGCGACAGGGGGCACAGATACGCAGTATTTT

d_call: -
clone_size: -
v_call: TRBV19
j_call: TRBJ1-1
cdr3_aa: CASNIGGDKNTEAFF
cdr3_nt: TGTGCCAGTAACATAGGTGGGGATAAGAACACTGAAGCTTTCTTT

d_call: TRBD1
clone_size: many
v_call: TRBV4-1
j_call: TRBJ1-1
cdr3_aa: CASSQVGQGVTEAFF
cdr3_nt: TGCGCCAGCAGCCAAGTGGGACAGGGAGTCACTGAAGCTTTCTTT

d_call: TRBD2
clone_size: many
v_call: TRBV20-1
j_call: TRBJ2-7
cdr3_aa: CSARLREPPREQYF
cdr3_nt: TGCAGTGCTAGATTGCGGGAGCCTCCTCGCGAGCAGTACTTC